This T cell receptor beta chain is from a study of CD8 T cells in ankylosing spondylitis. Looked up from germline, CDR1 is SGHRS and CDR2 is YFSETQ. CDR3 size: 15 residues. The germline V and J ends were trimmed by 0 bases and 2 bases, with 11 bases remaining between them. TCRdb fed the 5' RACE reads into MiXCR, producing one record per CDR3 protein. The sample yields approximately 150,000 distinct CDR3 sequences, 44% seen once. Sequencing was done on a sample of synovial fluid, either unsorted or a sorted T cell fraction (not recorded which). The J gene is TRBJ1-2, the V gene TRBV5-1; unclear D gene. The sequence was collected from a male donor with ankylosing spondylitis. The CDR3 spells CASSLESASNYGYTF. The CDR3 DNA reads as TGCGCCAGCAGCTTGGAGAGCGCTTCGAACTATGGCTACACCTTC.